The 3 T cell receptor beta chains reported below all come from one sample, sequenced in a study of control samples from healthy donors and cancer patients. Assay: immunoSEQ multiplex PCR; the TCRdb copy retains only in-frame clones and omits some. The data hold 60,000 to 65,000 clones, with almost 85% observed a single time. Sequencing was done on a sample of blood. Receptors originate from a man in his forties or fifties in good health.

The CDR3 DNA reads TGTGCCAGCAGCCAAGATCAGGCGGGTTACTATGGCTACACCTTC. Translation gives CASSQDQAGYYGYTF. The rearrangement joins TRBV14 to TRBJ1-2; D gene uncertain. The CDR3 totals 15 residues. The ends were cut back, 0 bases at V and 3 bases at J, with 11 bases in the middle. Germline-derived CDR1 and CDR2 are SGHDN and FVKESK.

V and J are TRBV12-5 and TRBJ2-2; D perhaps matches TRBD2 (5 bases). V was cut by 0 bases and J by 10 bases, with 9 bases left in between. The length of the CDR3 is 13 residues. The germline CDR1 and CDR2 sequences are LGHNT and FRNRAP. The CDR3 bases are TGTGCTAGTGGTTTGGTACGAGGGTTGGAGCTGTTTTTT. Amino acid sequence: CASGLVRGLELFF.

The chain has TRBV30 and TRBJ2-3; 9 bases map to TRBD2. The ends lost 7 bases at V and 8 bases at J; junction bases unmatched: 13. Germline V gives CDR1 GTSNPN, CDR2 SVGIG (reference sequence). This CDR3 is 14 amino acids long. This CDR3 reads CAFQMGLALSTQYF. CDR3 DNA sequence: TGTGCCTTCCAGATGGGACTAGCTTTATCTACGCAGTATTTT.